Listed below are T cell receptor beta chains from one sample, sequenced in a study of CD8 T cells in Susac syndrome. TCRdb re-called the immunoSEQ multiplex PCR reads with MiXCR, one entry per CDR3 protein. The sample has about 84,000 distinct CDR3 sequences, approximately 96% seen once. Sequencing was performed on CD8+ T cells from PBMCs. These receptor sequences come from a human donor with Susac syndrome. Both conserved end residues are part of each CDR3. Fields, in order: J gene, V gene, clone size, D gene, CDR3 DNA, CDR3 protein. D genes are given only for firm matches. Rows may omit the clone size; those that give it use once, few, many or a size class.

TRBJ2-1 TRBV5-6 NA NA TGTGCCAGCAAAACCCGTATAGAGGCTAATGAGCAGTTCTTC CASKTRIEANEQFF
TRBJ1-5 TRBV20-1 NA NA TGCAGTGCTAAAGGGTGGCAGCCCCAGCATTTT CSAKGWQPQHF
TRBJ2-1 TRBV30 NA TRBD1 TGTGCCTGGGCCGGGACAGGGGAATATGAGCAGTTCTTC CAWAGTGEYEQFF
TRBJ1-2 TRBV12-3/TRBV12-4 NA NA TGTGCCAGCAGCTTCAGCCCAGGGTCGGCGATCTATGGCTACACCTTC CASSFSPGSAIYGYTF
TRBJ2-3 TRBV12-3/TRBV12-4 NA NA TGTGCCAGCACTCCTTCGCATAGCACAGATACGCAGTATTTT CASTPSHSTDTQYF
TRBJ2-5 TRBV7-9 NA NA TGTGCCAGCAGCCGAGGGGCAGGGGAGACCCAGTACTTC CASSRGAGETQYF
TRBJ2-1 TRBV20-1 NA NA TGCAGTGCTAGAGATCGGGGACGGCCGGAGCAGTTCTTC CSARDRGRPEQFF
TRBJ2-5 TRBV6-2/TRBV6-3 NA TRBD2 TGTGCCAGCAGTTACTCGACGGTCAACCCGGGAGGAGAGACCCAGTACTTC CASSYSTVNPGGETQYF
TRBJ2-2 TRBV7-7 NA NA TGTGCTAGCAGCTTAGGCGTGGGAACCGGGGAGCTGTTTTTT CASSLGVGTGELFF
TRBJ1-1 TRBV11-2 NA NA TGTGCCAGCAGCTTAGCAGGGGTGAACACTGAAGCTTTCTTT CASSLAGVNTEAFF
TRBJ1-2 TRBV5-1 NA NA TGCGCCAGCAGCTTGGGTCAGTTCTATGGCTACACCTTC CASSLGQFYGYTF
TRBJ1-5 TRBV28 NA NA TGTGCCAGCAGTTGGGCCCTCTATCAGCCCCAGCATTTT CASSWALYQPQHF
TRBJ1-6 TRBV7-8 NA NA TGTGCCAGCAGCCCGTACGGGGCGAGGGGAAATTCACCCCTCCACTTT CASSPYGARGNSPLHF
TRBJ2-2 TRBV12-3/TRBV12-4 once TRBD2 TGTGCCAGCAGTTTGCTACGGCGGGAGGGAAGAAACACCGGGGAGCTGTTTTTT CASSLLRREGRNTGELFF
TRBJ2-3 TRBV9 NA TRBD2 TGTGCCAGCACCAGAGGGGAGGGACTAGCGGGCGATACGCAGTATTTT CASTRGEGLAGDTQYF
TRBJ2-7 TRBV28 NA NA TGTGCCAGCAGTTTATTCGGCGAAAGCTACGAGCAGTACTTC CASSLFGESYEQYF
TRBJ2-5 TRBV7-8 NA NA TGTGCCAGCAGCTCGGAGGCATTACAAGAGACCCAGTACTTC CASSSEALQETQYF
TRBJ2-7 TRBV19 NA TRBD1 TGTGCCAGTAGTATAGCTGCACAGGGGGAACAGTACTTC CASSIAAQGEQYF
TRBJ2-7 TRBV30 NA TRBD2 TGTGCCTTTGCAACCGGGACTACCCTCCTGGACGAGCAGTACTTC CAFATGTTLLDEQYF
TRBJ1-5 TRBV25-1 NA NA TGTGCCAGCAGTGACTTGGGCAGCAATCAGCCCCAGCATTTT CASSDLGSNQPQHF
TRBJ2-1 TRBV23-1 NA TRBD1 TGCGCCAGCAGTCTCGCCCGGGACAGGGGATCAGTCCGCGACAATGAGCAGTTCTTC CASSLARDRGSVRDNEQFF
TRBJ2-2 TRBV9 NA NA TGTGCCAGCAGCGTAGGACAGGCGAGGACCGGGGAGCTGTTTTTT CASSVGQARTGELFF
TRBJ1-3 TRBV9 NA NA TGTGCCAGCAGCGTTGGAAACACCATATATTTT CASSVGNTIYF
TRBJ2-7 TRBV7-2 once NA TGTGCCAGCAGCTTAACACCGAGCTACGAGCAGTACTTC CASSLTPSYEQYF